The 15 T cell receptor beta chains listed next were all sequenced from one sample in a study of PD-1 blockade in classical Hodgkin lymphoma. Generated by immunoSEQ multiplex PCR, the TCRdb table keeps only in-frame clones and is missing some. The sample records about 90,000 clones, approximately 92% being singletons. All patients experienced relapse after autologous stem cell transplantation, and brentuximab vedotin exposure was variable. The sequencing here drew on peripheral blood mononuclear cells (PBMCs), taken before the second cycle of nivolumab. The receptors derive from a human donor with classical Hodgkin lymphoma.

Written as DNA, the CDR3 is TGTGCCAGCAGCGTCCCTGGGGGGTACGAGCAGTACTTC. This encodes CASSVPGGYEQYF. The chain couples TRBV5-6 to TRBJ2-7; D is possibly TRBD2 (6 bases). From germline, CDR1 is SGHDT and CDR2 YYEEEE. The V gene lost 4 bases and the J gene lost 4 bases, with 12 bases spanning the gap. The CDR3 sequence is 13 residues long.

This chain joins TRBV5-1 and TRBJ2-3; no clear D. Per germline, CDR1 SGHRS and CDR2 YFSETQ. Deletions cut 0 bases from V and 1 base from J, with 9 bases between. This CDR3 region has 15 residues. The CDR3 DNA reads as TGCGCCAGCAGCTTGGTTGAGGACGGCACAGATACGCAGTATTTT. Translating it yields CASSLVEDGTDTQYF.

This sequence joins TRBV27 and TRBJ1-2, with 7 bases aligning to TRBD1. V lost 8 bases, J lost 0 bases, and 6 bases stayed unmatched. The CDR3 has 14 residues. Germline values: CDR1 MNHEY, CDR2 SMNVEV (reference sequence). The CDR3 loop reads CASGQVPTNYGYTF. The CDR3 DNA follows: TGTGCCAGCGGACAGGTTCCCACTAACTATGGCTACACCTTC.

V usage is TRBV5-1 and J usage is TRBJ2-7, with 14 positions matching TRBD2. Germline lookup yields CDR1 SGHRS and CDR2 YFSETQ. Losses at the gene ends were 3 bases for V and 4 bases for J; bases not matched to a gene: 0. The CDR3 runs 14 residues. The CDR3 sequence is CASSWTSGRYEQYF. The DNA of the CDR3 is TGCGCCAGCAGCTGGACTAGCGGGAGGTACGAGCAGTACTTC.

The chain joins TRBV20-1 to TRBJ2-5, with D perhaps TRBD1 (6 bases). This CDR3 has 11 residues. V was cut by 3 bases and J by 10 bases, with 12 bases left in between. Germline-derived CDR1 and CDR2 are DFQATT and SNEGSKA (reference sequence). As DNA, the CDR3 is TGCAGTGCTAGGGGGGCAAGAGGCCAGTACTTC. It encodes CSARGARGQYF.

The chain combines TRBV28 with TRBJ1-3; D call uncertain. Looked up from germline, CDR1 is MDHEN and CDR2 is SYDVKM. The CDR3 is 13 amino acids. V lost 3 bases, J lost 8 bases, and 11 bases lay in between. Written as DNA, the CDR3 is TGTGCCAGCAGTTTTAGAGGGCTCCACACCATATATTTT. Protein product: CASSFRGLHTIYF. The variable domain in full, completed from reference TRBV28 and TRBJ1-3, reads DVKVTQSSRYLVKRTGEKVFLECVQDMDHENMFWYRQDPGLGLRLIYFSYDVKMKEKGDIPEGYSVSREKKERFSLILESASTNQTSMYLCASSFRGLHTIYFGEGSWLTVV.

The chain carries TRBV7-2 and TRBJ2-7, with TRBD1 identical over 7 bases. Trimming took 7 bases from V and 2 from J; bases not matched to a gene: 5. The CDR3 is 13 residues long. The germline gives CDR1 SGHTA, CDR2 FQGNSA. The CDR3 DNA is TGTGCCAGCAACCAAGGGGGCCCCTACGAGCAGTACTTC. It yields the protein CASNQGGPYEQYF.

V is TRBV7-2 and J is TRBJ2-7; D is perhaps TRBD2 (6 bases). This CDR3 spans 15 amino acids. Germline CDR1 and CDR2: SGHTA and FQGNSA. V dropped 3 bases and J dropped 0 bases, with 12 bases sitting between them. The CDR3 protein is CASSLGRGNSYEQYF. In nucleotides, the CDR3 is TGTGCCAGCAGCTTGGGGCGGGGAAACTCCTACGAGCAGTACTTC.

This clone has more than one count but fewer than ten. The chain recombines TRBV7-9 with TRBJ2-5; weak D call: TRBD2 (5 bases). The germline V gene encodes CDR1 SEHNR and CDR2 FQNEAQ (reference sequence). V was clipped by 4 bases and J by 5 bases, with 17 bases between them. This CDR3 contains 15 residues. The CDR3 spells CASSYPFEGHETQYF. The CDR3 DNA reads TGTGCCAGCAGCTACCCATTCGAGGGCCACGAGACCCAGTACTTC.

The chain recombines TRBV11-2 with TRBJ2-7; tentative D call: TRBD1 (6 bases). V was shortened by 6 bases and J by 7 bases, with 13 bases between the two germline ends. Germline V gene data show CDR1 as SGHAT and CDR2 as FQNNGV. This CDR3 is 12 amino acids long. The CDR3 DNA follows: TGTGCCAGCAGGCAGACAGGTCGGGAGCAGTACTTC. Translation: CASRQTGREQYF.

The chain has TRBV10-2 and TRBJ2-7; D gene ambiguous. Germline V CDR1 and CDR2: WSHSY, SAAADI. The CDR3 runs to 12 residues. Trimming stripped 8 bases from V and 4 bases from J, with 12 bases between. CDR3 sequence (DNA): TGCGCCAGCTTTGGCAGTAATTACGAGCAGTACTTC. Protein product: CASFGSNYEQYF.

The rearrangement uses TRBV5-1 and TRBJ2-1; D gene ambiguous. The V end lost 1 base, the J end lost 15 bases, and 29 bases lay between the germline ends. This CDR3 region has 17 residues. Per the germline V gene, CDR1 is SGHRS and CDR2 is YFSETQ. CDR3 sequence (DNA): TGCGCCAGCAGCTTGTACGACCAGCTAGAGGACCGACCCGGTCCGTTCTTC. Translating gives CASSLYDQLEDRPGPFF.

The chain uses TRBV5-1 and TRBJ2-3, with 8 positions matching TRBD1. The CDR3 extends over 13 amino acids. Germline CDR1 and CDR2: SGHRS and YFSETQ. With 3 bases clipped from V and 4 bases from J, the junction kept 1 base outside the gene matches. CDR3 bases: TGCGCCAGCAGCTCGACAGGGGCAGATACGCAGTATTTT. It yields the protein CASSSTGADTQYF.

The chain joins TRBV5-4 to TRBJ1-1, with D unclear. V dropped 0 bases and J dropped 0 bases, with 6 bases sitting between them. The CDR3 runs to 14 residues. The V gene's germline CDR1 is SGHNT and CDR2 YYREEE (reference sequence). CDR3: CASSLVGMNTEAFF. As DNA, the CDR3 is TGTGCCAGCAGCTTGGTGGGGATGAACACTGAAGCTTTCTTT.

This chain connects TRBV5-6 to TRBJ2-3; 8 bases are shared with TRBD1. CDR3 length: 15 residues. V lost 4 bases to trimming and J lost 2 bases; unmatched junction nucleotides: 6. Germline-derived CDR1 and CDR2 are SGHDT and YYEEEE. Written as DNA, the CDR3 is TGTGCCAGCAGCCCGGGACAGGATTTCACAGATACGCAGTATTTT. Amino acid sequence: CASSPGQDFTDTQYF.